This is a list of T cell receptor beta chains from one sample in a study of OX40 agonist ivuxolimab in advanced cancers. Sequencing was performed with immunoSEQ multiplex PCR; in TCRdb, only in-frame clones are kept and a portion is missing. In the table there are about 28,000 clones, 86% of which are singletons. The input for sequencing was CD4+ or CD8+ T cells sorted from blood, taken in a trial of the OX40 agonist ivuxolimab. These receptors all stem from an adult with an advanced solid tumor such as melanoma, head and neck, liver or kidney cancer. Each CDR3 is given with its conserved first and last residue. Fields, in order: D gene, J gene, clone size, V gene, CDR3 DNA, CDR3 protein. D genes are given only for firm matches. Some rows have no size entry. The others give once, few or many, or a class for an expanded clone.

TRBD2 TRBJ2-1 . TRBV7-2 TGTGCCAGCAGCCTATTTAGCGGGAGAAGCGATGAGCAGTTCTTC CASSLFSGRSDEQFF
. TRBJ2-1 . TRBV9 TGTGCCAGCAGCGGCGACATCAATGAGCAGTTCTTC CASSGDINEQFF
TRBD1 TRBJ1-1 . TRBV2 TGTGCCAGCAGGCCTAGACAGGGGACAGGAGGTGAAGCTTTCTTT CASRPRQGTGGEAFF
TRBD2 TRBJ2-5 . TRBV4-1 TGCGCCAGCAGCCAAGTACTAGCGGGAGGGCCATTTGAGACCCAGTACTTC CASSQVLAGGPFETQYF
TRBD2 TRBJ2-1 . TRBV4-2 TGTGCCAGCAGCCAGGGACTAGCGGGAGTATATGAGCAGTTCTTC CASSQGLAGVYEQFF
TRBD1 TRBJ2-1 . TRBV10-3 TGTGCCATCAGTGAAGGGGGCGGTGAGCAGTTCTTC CAISEGGGEQFF
. TRBJ1-4 once TRBV15 TGTGCCACCAGCACTAGGGGGGGAAAACTGTTTTTT CATSTRGGKLFF
. TRBJ2-5 . TRBV11-3 TGTGCCAGCAGCGACCGGGACGGCCGGCAGACCCAGTACTTC CASSDRDGRQTQYF
. TRBJ1-2 . TRBV5-5 TGTGCCAGCAGACCCGAGGATCTGGTTGGCTATGGCTACACCTTC CASRPEDLVGYGYTF
. TRBJ2-7 . TRBV4-1 TGCGCCAGCAGCCAAGGGATGGGGGACGAGCAGTACTTC CASSQGMGDEQYF
TRBD1 TRBJ1-2 . TRBV5-1 TGCGCCAGCAGCTTGGTTGGGACAGGGTCTAGGAGTAACTATGGCTACACCTTC CASSLVGTGSRSNYGYTF
. TRBJ1-1 . TRBV27 TGTGCCAGCAGTTTTGGGGGGAACACTGAAGCTTTCTTT CASSFGGNTEAFF
TRBD2 TRBJ2-3 . TRBV7-6 TGTGCCAGCAGCTTATCGAGTCCCGGGGGACTAGATACAGATACGCAGTATTTT CASSLSSPGGLDTDTQYF
. TRBJ1-3 . TRBV6-6 TGTGCCAGCAGTTACTTGCAACAGACCTCTGGAAACACCATATATTTT CASSYLQQTSGNTIYF
. TRBJ2-5 . TRBV5-6 TGTGCCAGCAGCTTGGTCCAAGAGACCCAGTACTTC CASSLVQETQYF
. TRBJ2-7 . TRBV6-6 TGTGCCAGCAGTTACCCGAGGGGCGGAGACGAGCAGTACTTC CASSYPRGGDEQYF
TRBD1 TRBJ2-5 . TRBV15 TGTGCCACCAGCGCGGGACAGGCGGACCAAGAGACCCAGTACTTC CATSAGQADQETQYF
TRBD1 TRBJ1-1 once TRBV18 TGTGCCAGCTCACCATTCCCGACAGGGAGCGGCACTGAAGCTTTCTTT CASSPFPTGSGTEAFF
. TRBJ2-7 . TRBV7-6 TGTGCCAGCAGCTTAGGCCAAGGGTGGTCCCACGAGCAGTACTTC CASSLGQGWSHEQYF
. TRBJ1-4 . TRBV20-1 TGCAGTGGGAGAGCTAATGAAAAACTGTTTTTT CSGRANEKLFF
. TRBJ1-2 . TRBV7-3 TGTGCCAGCAGCTTGGGCATCAACTATGGCTACACCTTC CASSLGINYGYTF
. TRBJ2-3 . TRBV4-1 TGCGCCAGCAGCCAAGAATCGGGGACAGATACGCAGTATTTT CASSQESGTDTQYF
. TRBJ2-1 few TRBV9 TGTGCCAGCAGCTCCCAGGGGGGTTCCTACAATGAGCAGTTCTTC CASSSQGGSYNEQFF
. TRBJ1-5 . TRBV19 TGTGCCAGTAGTGTGGGGGGCCAGCCCCAGCATTTT CASSVGGQPQHF
. TRBJ2-7 . TRBV7-9 TGTGCCAGCAGCTACGACTCCTTCAAGCAGTACTTC CASSYDSFKQYF
. TRBJ2-7 . TRBV30 TGTGCCTGGAGTGGCGGTACTGGAGGCGAGCAGTACTTC CAWSGGTGGEQYF
. TRBJ2-1 once TRBV7-2 TGTGCCAGCAGCTTACTTCGATTAGCGGAAAACAATGAGCAGTTCTTC CASSLLRLAENNEQFF
. TRBJ2-7 once TRBV2 TGTGCCAGCGGAAGCTCCTACGAGCAGTACTTC CASGSSYEQYF
. TRBJ1-1 . TRBV5-8 TGTGCCAGCAGCGAACCAGGGTTTATGAACACTGAAGCTTTCTTT CASSEPGFMNTEAFF
. TRBJ2-5 . TRBV11-3 TGTGCCAGCAGCACAGGAGGCAGTTTCCAAGAGACCCAGTACTTC CASSTGGSFQETQYF
. TRBJ2-1 . TRBV4-1 TGCGCCAGCAGCCAAGGCCCTAGCTCCTACAATGAGCAGTTCTTC CASSQGPSSYNEQFF
. TRBJ1-3 . TRBV28 TGTGCCAGCAGGCTCGTGACAAGCACTGGAAACACCATATATTTT CASRLVTSTGNTIYF
TRBD2 TRBJ2-5 . TRBV4-2 TGTGCCAGCAGCCAAGGGCGGGGGGACCAAGAGACCCAGTACTTC CASSQGRGDQETQYF
TRBD1 TRBJ2-7 . TRBV9 TGTGCCAGCAGCGGTCGGGGACAGGACATTGACGAGCAGTACTTC CASSGRGQDIDEQYF
TRBD1 TRBJ1-1 . TRBV29-1 TGCAGCGTTTTGGGTCGACAGGGGCGAACGACTGAAGCTTTCTTT CSVLGRQGRTTEAFF
. TRBJ2-5 . TRBV5-1 TGCGCCAGCAGCGTAGGGACTGTTGTCCCGGAGACCCAGTACTTC CASSVGTVVPETQYF
. TRBJ2-5 . TRBV25-1 TGTGCCAGCTCCCGGGACCACCGAATTCGGGAGACCCAGTACTTC CASSRDHRIRETQYF